The sequence of this TCR beta chain was determined in a study of CD8 T cells in ankylosing spondylitis. A single record per CDR3 protein comes from TCRdb applying MiXCR to the 5' RACE reads. This table has hundreds of thousands of distinct CDR3 sequences, over 9.5% appearing once. V lost 5 bases and J 2 bases, leaving 13 bases between the germline ends. Looked up from germline, CDR1 is SGHAT and CDR2 is FQNNGV. The CDR3 sequence is 15 residues long. In this sample, this clonotype turned up many times. The receptor was derived from a male donor with ankylosing spondylitis or in good health (not recorded which). Material: blood, either unsorted or a sorted T cell fraction (not recorded which). The V and J genes are TRBV11-2 and TRBJ2-1, with TRBD2 as a possible D gene (5 bases). The CDR3 spells CASSPRGGPYNEQFF. DNA of the CDR3: TGTGCCAGCAGCCCACGGGGTGGCCCCTACAATGAGCAGTTCTTC. Variable domain in full (rest from reference TRBV11-2 and TRBJ2-1): EAGVAQSPRYKIIEKRQSVAFWCNPISGHATLYWYQQILGQGPKLLIQFQNNGVVDDSQLPKDRFSAERLKGVDSTLKIQPAKLEDSAVYLCASSPRGGPYNEQFFGPGTRLTVL.